The present entry profiles one TCR beta chain with its context. Its antigen is not identified. The donors belonged to the approximately 120-subject validation cohort, separate from the approximately 700-subject first cohort. Clones were read by immunoSEQ multiplex PCR, and TCRdb kept only the in-frame ones, dropping some. The sample has about 160,000 clones, 75% to 90% seen once; the top ten hold approximately 2%. Germline lookup yields CDR1 SGHNT and CDR2 YENEEA. This CDR3 has 15 amino acids. J lost 7 bases, V lost 3 bases, and 7 bases had no gene match. This entry comes from a study of cytomegalovirus exposure and HLA in healthy donors. Regarding the study as a whole: Researchers counted roughly 150 TCR beta chains as cytomegalovirus-associated. Reportedly, cytomegalovirus status was diagnosed with high sensitivity and specificity. According to a subsequent analysis, TCR clusters identified in the first cohort showed a tendency to co-occur across the roughly 110 validation repertoires.

The TCR comes from a woman in her late teens or twenties in good health and CMV-seronegative. This sequence joins TRBV11-3 and TRBJ2-1; 9 bases agree with TRBD2. The sequenced material came from PBMCs. The chain's CDR3 is CASSFGGRAGNEQFF. DNA of the CDR3: TGTGCCAGCAGCTTCGGCGGGAGGGCCGGGAATGAGCAGTTCTTC.